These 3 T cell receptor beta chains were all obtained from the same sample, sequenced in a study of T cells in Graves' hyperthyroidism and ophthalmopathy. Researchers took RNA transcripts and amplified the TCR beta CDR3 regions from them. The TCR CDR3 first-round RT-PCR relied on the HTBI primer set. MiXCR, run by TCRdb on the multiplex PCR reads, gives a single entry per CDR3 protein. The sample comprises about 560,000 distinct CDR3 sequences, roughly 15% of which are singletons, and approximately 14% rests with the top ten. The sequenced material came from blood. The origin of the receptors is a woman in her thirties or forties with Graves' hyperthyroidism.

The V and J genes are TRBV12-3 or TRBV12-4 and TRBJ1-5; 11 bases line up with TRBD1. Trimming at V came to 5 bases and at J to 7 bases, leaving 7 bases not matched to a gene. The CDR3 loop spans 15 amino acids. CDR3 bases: TGTGCCAGCAGTACCGGGACAGGGGGTCGGCAGCCCCAGCATTTT. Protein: CASSTGTGGRQPQHF.

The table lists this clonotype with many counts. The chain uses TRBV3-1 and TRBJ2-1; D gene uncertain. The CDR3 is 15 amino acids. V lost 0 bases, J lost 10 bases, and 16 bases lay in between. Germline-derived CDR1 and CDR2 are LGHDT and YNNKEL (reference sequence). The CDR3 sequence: CASSQDKTAADEQFF. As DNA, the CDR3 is TGTGCCAGCAGCCAAGATAAAACCGCTGCTGACGAGCAGTTCTTC.

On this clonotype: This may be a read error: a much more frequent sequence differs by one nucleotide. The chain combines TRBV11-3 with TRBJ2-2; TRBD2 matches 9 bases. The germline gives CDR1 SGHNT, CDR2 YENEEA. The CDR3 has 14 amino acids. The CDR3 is CVSVYSGSTGELFF. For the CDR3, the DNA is TGTGTCAGCGTTTATAGCGGGAGCACCGGGGAGCTGTTTTTT. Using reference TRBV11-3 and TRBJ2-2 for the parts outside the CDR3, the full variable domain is EAGVVQSPRYKIIEKKQPVAFWCNPISGHNTLYWYLQNLGQGPELLIRYENEEAVDDSQLPKDRFSAERLKGVDSTLKIQPAELGDSAVYLCVSVYSGSTGELFFGEGSRLTVL.